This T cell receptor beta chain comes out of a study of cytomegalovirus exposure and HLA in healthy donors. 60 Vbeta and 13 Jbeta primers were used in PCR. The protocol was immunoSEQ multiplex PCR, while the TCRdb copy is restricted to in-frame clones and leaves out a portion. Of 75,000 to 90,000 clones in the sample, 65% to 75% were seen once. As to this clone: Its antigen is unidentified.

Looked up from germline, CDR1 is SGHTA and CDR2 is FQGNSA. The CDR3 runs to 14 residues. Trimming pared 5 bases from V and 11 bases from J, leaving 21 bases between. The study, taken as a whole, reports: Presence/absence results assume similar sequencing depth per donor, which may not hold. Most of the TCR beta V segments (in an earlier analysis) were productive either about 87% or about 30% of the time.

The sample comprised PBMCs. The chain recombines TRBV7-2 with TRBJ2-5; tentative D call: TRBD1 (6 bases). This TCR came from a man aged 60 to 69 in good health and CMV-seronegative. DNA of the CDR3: TGTGCCAGCAGCGTACAGGGTACCATGAGAGAGCAGTACTTC. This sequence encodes CASSVQGTMREQYF.